Below are 20 T cell receptor beta chains sequenced from a single sample in a study of Ad26.COV2.S vaccination and SARS-CoV-2 variants. Treatment defined: some 20 received Ad26.COV2.S at low or high dose, single or two shots; about 5 received placebo; per-sample allocation not given. The study sampled participants on day 63 after the first vaccine or placebo injection. Generated by immunoSEQ multiplex PCR, the TCRdb table keeps only in-frame clones and is missing some. The table lists 350,000 to 450,000 clones, roughly 90% of them singletons, with over 1.5% in the top ten. Sample: peripheral blood, taken in a trial of Ad26.COV2.S vaccine versus placebo. The receptors originated from a person aged 18-65 years who received the Ad26.COV2.S COVID-19 vaccine or a placebo.

CDR3 DNA sequence: TGTGCCAGCAGCGGTAGCGGGAATGAGCAGTTCTTC. It specifies CASSGSGNEQFF. J is TRBJ2-1 and V is TRBV9; 7 bases are shared with TRBD2. The CDR3 length is 12 residues. Germline CDR1 SGDLS, CDR2 YYNGEE. The V segment lost 3 bases and the J segment 7 bases; nucleotides outside the gene matches: 1. Filled out from reference TRBV9 and TRBJ2-1, the complete variable domain reads DSGVTQTPKHLITATGQRVTLRCSPRSGDLSVYWYQQSLDQGLQFLIQYYNGEERAKGNILERFSAQQFPDLHSELNLSSLELGDSALYFCASSGSGNEQFFGPGTRLTVL.

V and J are TRBV28 and TRBJ1-2, with D possibly matching TRBD1 (6 bases). The CDR3 is made up of 14 amino acids. Germline values: CDR1 MDHEN, CDR2 SYDVKM. V gave up 5 bases and J gave up 7 bases, with 17 bases separating them. The CDR3 coding sequence is TGTGCCAGCAGTCTGGGGGGCAGGGTCGGTGGCTACACCTTC. Translating gives CASSLGGRVGGYTF.

The chain carries TRBV11-3 and TRBJ2-1, with D possibly matching TRBD2 (5 bases). The length of the CDR3 is 15 residues. V dropped 2 bases and J dropped 0 bases, with 8 bases sitting between them. Germline assignment: CDR1 SGHNT and CDR2 YENEEA. CDR3 protein: CASSLPAASYNEQFF. For the CDR3, the DNA is TGTGCCAGCAGCTTACCAGCGGCCTCCTACAATGAGCAGTTCTTC.

The CDR3: CASSSGVEDTEAFF. The CDR3 DNA reads TGCGCCAGCAGCTCTGGGGTGGAGGACACTGAAGCTTTCTTT. This chain joins TRBV5-1 and TRBJ1-1; no clear D. The CDR3 runs to 14 residues. Trimming shortened V by 3 bases and J by 3 bases, and 12 bases separated the two germline ends. Germline lookup yields CDR1 SGHRS and CDR2 YFSETQ.

CDR3 bases: TGCAGCGTAAAGCGGACAGCGGCGAACACTGAAGCTTTCTTT. Encoded protein: CSVKRTAANTEAFF. The V gene is TRBV29-1, the J gene TRBJ1-1, with a weak D call TRBD1 (6 bases). Germline CDR1 is SQVTM and CDR2 is ANQGSEA. Trimming took off 6 bases at V and 1 base at J, with 15 bases between the two ends. The CDR3 consists of 14 residues.

V gene TRBV5-1 combines with J gene TRBJ2-2; TRBD1 or TRBD2 may be the D gene (5 bases each). Trimming cost V 0 bases and J 6 bases, with 12 bases left between them. The CDR3 is 15 residues long. The germline V gene encodes CDR1 SGHRS and CDR2 YFSETQ. This chain's CDR3 is CASSLGGIRSGELFF. The CDR3, as DNA: TGCGCCAGCAGCTTGGGGGGGATCCGGTCCGGGGAGCTGTTTTTT. Variable domain in full (rest from reference TRBV5-1 and TRBJ2-2): KAGVTQTPRYLIKTRGQQVTLSCSPISGHRSVSWYQQTPGQGLQFLFEYFSETQRNKGNFPGRFSGRQFSNSRSEMNVSTLELGDSALYLCASSLGGIRSGELFFGEGSRLTVL.

The chain joins TRBV21-1 to TRBJ2-3; the D call of TRBD2 is as the table states it, not checked on the DNA. TRBV21-1 is recorded as a pseudogene. This CDR3 region has 16 residues. The CDR3 bases are TGTGCCAGCCGTGTCAAGTTGCGGTATAGCACAGATACGCAGTATTTT. Encoded protein: CASRVKLRYSTDTQYF.

The chain joins TRBV28 to TRBJ1-2; TRBD1 agrees at 10 bases. The trim removed 6 bases at V and 6 bases at J, leaving 7 bases unmatched. Germline loops: CDR1 MDHEN, CDR2 SYDVKM. CDR3 length: 14 residues. Here the CDR3 DNA reads TGTGCCAGCAGCCGGGACAGGGGATGGGATGGCTACACCTTC. Translation: CASSRDRGWDGYTF.

The CDR3 region has the DNA TGTGCCAGCAGCACGACAGACGCAGATACGCAGTATTTT. This gives the protein CASSTTDADTQYF. The V and J genes are TRBV7-3 and TRBJ2-3; D might be TRBD1 (5 bases). Per germline, CDR1 SGHTA and CDR2 FQGTGA. Deletions cut 5 bases from V and 4 bases from J, with 10 bases between. The CDR3 extends over 13 amino acids.

This chain connects TRBV19 to TRBJ2-7; D is possibly TRBD1 (5 bases). This CDR3 comprises 14 residues. Deletions cut 0 bases from V and 6 bases from J, with 12 bases between. Looked up from germline, CDR1 is LNHDA and CDR2 is SQIVND (reference sequence). The CDR3 reads CASSIEGEFGEQYF. In DNA form, the CDR3 reads TGTGCCAGTAGTATAGAAGGGGAATTTGGCGAGCAGTACTTC.

The chain is built from TRBV11-2 and TRBJ2-3, with 7 nucleotides matching TRBD1. The CDR3 totals 16 residues. Unmatched junction bases numbered 9, after V lost 5 bases and J lost 1 base. Germline V gene data show CDR1 as SGHAT and CDR2 as FQNNGV. CDR3 residues: CASSLRQGRGTDTQYF. For the CDR3, the DNA is TGTGCCAGCAGCCTAAGACAGGGCAGAGGCACAGATACGCAGTATTTT. The complete variable domain, with remaining parts taken from reference TRBV11-2 and TRBJ2-3, reads EAGVAQSPRYKIIEKRQSVAFWCNPISGHATLYWYQQILGQGPKLLIQFQNNGVVDDSQLPKDRFSAERLKGVDSTLKIQPAKLEDSAVYLCASSLRQGRGTDTQYFGPGTRLTVL.

The chain employs TRBV18 and TRBJ2-3; the match to TRBD1 covers 9 bases. The V gene's germline CDR1 is KGHSH and CDR2 LQKENI. J gave up 3 bases and V 6 bases, and 10 bases lay outside the gene matches. This CDR3 is 16 amino acids long. The CDR3 DNA sequence: TGTGCCAGCTCCCGAACTCCGGGACAGGGAACAGATACGCAGTATTTT. Translating it yields CASSRTPGQGTDTQYF.

This chain joins TRBV19 and TRBJ2-3, with 8 bases lining up with TRBD1. Looked up from germline, CDR1 is LNHDA and CDR2 is SQIVND (reference sequence). CDR3 length equals 13 residues. The junction had 2 bases not matched to a gene; V was cut back by 5 bases and J by 4 bases. The DNA of the CDR3 is TGTGCCAGTAGTGGACAGGGCGCAGATACGCAGTATTTT. Its protein is CASSGQGADTQYF.

V is TRBV28 and J is TRBJ1-1, with D perhaps matching TRBD1 (5 bases). The CDR3 sequence is 14 residues long. Per the germline V gene, CDR1 is MDHEN and CDR2 is SYDVKM. The ends were cut back, 8 bases at V and 7 bases at J, with 20 bases in the middle. The CDR3 here is CASFQGGGRLEAFF. The CDR3 nucleotides are TGTGCCAGCTTCCAGGGAGGTGGGAGGCTTGAAGCTTTCTTT.

The gene calls are TRBV6-1 and TRBJ1-2; no reliable D call. Trimming cost V 3 bases and J 0 bases, with 5 bases left between them. The CDR3 loop spans 13 amino acids. The germline CDR1 and CDR2 sequences are MNHNS and SASEGT. DNA of the CDR3: TGTGCCAGCAGTGATACTGCTAACTATGGCTACACCTTC. Its protein is CASSDTANYGYTF.

This clone was counted only a few times. The DNA of the CDR3 is TGCGCCAGCAGCTTGTGGGCCAACTACGAGCAGTACTTC. Translation: CASSLWANYEQYF. The chain uses TRBV5-1 and TRBJ2-7, with no clear D. The V end was cut by 1 base, the J end by 3 bases, with 8 bases between. Germline lookup yields CDR1 SGHRS and CDR2 YFSETQ. The CDR3 covers 13 residues.

The chain couples TRBV7-2 to TRBJ1-1, with D perhaps matching TRBD1 (6 bases). From germline, CDR1 is SGHTA and CDR2 FQGNSA. This CDR3 comprises 14 residues. Between the trimmed V and J ends, which lost 1 base and 7 bases, there was a span of 13 bases. CDR3 nucleotide sequence: TGTGCCAGCAGCTTAGTTTTGCAGGGGCGTGAAGCTTTCTTT. Translating gives CASSLVLQGREAFF.

The chain links TRBV3-1 (or the pseudogene TRBV3-2) to TRBJ1-1; D is ambiguous. CDR1 and CDR2 from the germline V gene are LGHDT and YNNKEL (reference sequence). The CDR3 is made up of 12 amino acids. Trimming left V 4 bases short and J 5 bases short, with 8 bases between. The CDR3: CASSRGGTEAFF. In DNA form, the CDR3 reads TGTGCCAGCAGCCGGGGAGGGACTGAAGCTTTCTTT.

The rearrangement links TRBV2 to TRBJ1-2; the D is unclear. V lost 6 bases to trimming and J lost 10 bases, with 6 bases between them. From germline, CDR1 is SNHLY and CDR2 FYNNEI. The CDR3 is 9 residues long. The chain's CDR3 is CASSPDYTF. Written as DNA, the CDR3 is TGTGCCAGCAGCCCTGACTACACCTTC. Combining the CDR3 with reference TRBV2 and TRBJ1-2 gives the whole variable domain EPEVTQTPSHQVTQMGQEVILRCVPISNHLYFYWYRQILGQKVEFLVSFYNNEISEKSEIFDDQFSVERPDGSNFTLKIRSTKLEDSAMYFCASSPDYTFGSGTRLTVV.

V gene TRBV5-1 combines with J gene TRBJ2-1; the D gene could be TRBD1 or TRBD2 (5 bases each). This CDR3 is 15 amino acids long. V gave up 2 bases and J gave up 0 bases, with 9 bases separating them. The V gene's germline CDR1 is SGHRS and CDR2 YFSETQ. The CDR3 is CASSFWGSSYNEQFF. The CDR3 bases are TGCGCCAGCAGCTTTTGGGGGAGCTCCTACAATGAGCAGTTCTTC.